Listed here are 22 T cell receptor beta chains from one sample, sequenced in a study of T-cell reconstitution after alpha-beta-depleted transplantation in children. Unique molecular identifiers were incorporated during preparation of the TCRbeta library. Using its own MiXCR run on the PCR reads, TCRdb lists one record per CDR3 protein. The sample yields about 830,000 distinct CDR3 sequences, 15% to 20% seen once. Sample: PBMCs, mostly from graft donor cells, taken 360 days after TCRalphabeta/CD19-depleted stem cell transplant. Source of these receptors: a male patient younger than 18 who had a stem cell transplant for acute lymphoblastic leukemia, so the T cells may come from the graft donor.

This chain joins TRBV20-1 and TRBJ2-1, with D perhaps being TRBD1 or TRBD2 (6 bases each). Trimming took 3 bases from V and 2 from J, leaving 8 bases between them. There are 13 residues in the CDR3. CDR1 and CDR2 from the germline V gene are DFQATT and SNEGSKA (reference sequence). The CDR3 DNA reads as TGCAGTGCTAGCCGGGGGCCCTACAATGAGCAGTTCTTC. Translated, it gives CSASRGPYNEQFF.

This clonotype occurred a few times. CDR3 bases: TGTGCCAGCAGCTTAAAGGGTGGGGTTTCTAGCTCCTACAATGAGCAGTTCTTC. It yields the protein CASSLKGGVSSSYNEQFF. The V and J genes are TRBV7-3 and TRBJ2-1; D gene uncertain. Germline V lookup: CDR1 SGHTA, CDR2 FQGTGA. V lost 1 base and J 0 bases, leaving 16 bases between the germline ends. The CDR3 has 18 amino acids.

This clonotype showed up just a few times. This rearrangement joins TRBV12-3 or TRBV12-4 to TRBJ1-2; D remains ambiguous. The CDR3 sequence is 13 residues long. Trimming left V 3 bases short and J 4 bases short, with 9 bases between. Written as DNA, the CDR3 is TGTGCCAGCAGTTTCTTAGTTATCTATGGCTACACCTTC. Protein sequence: CASSFLVIYGYTF.

The rearrangement joins TRBV28 to TRBJ2-7, with TRBD2 as a possible D gene (5 bases). Germline values: CDR1 MDHEN, CDR2 SYDVKM. The CDR3 consists of 16 residues. The V end lost 6 bases, the J end lost 1 base, and 19 bases lay between the germline ends. CDR3 in DNA: TGTGCCAGCAGCCGGGCATGGACGGGGAGATCCTACGAGCAGTACTTC. Translating gives CASSRAWTGRSYEQYF.

V usage is TRBV5-1 and J usage is TRBJ2-1, with TRBD1 matching over 10 bases. Trimming at V came to 0 bases and at J to 8 bases, leaving 2 bases not matched to a gene. This CDR3 region has 14 residues. The germline CDR1 and CDR2 sequences are SGHRS and YFSETQ. CDR3 nucleotide sequence: TGCGCCAGCAGCTTGGGGGGACAGGGGTATGAGCAGTTCTTC. The encoded protein is CASSLGGQGYEQFF.

DNA for the CDR3: TGTGCCAGCTCACCACCAGGGGCTCTATCTGGGGCCAACGTCCTGACTTTC. This gives the protein CASSPPGALSGANVLTF. The V and J genes are TRBV18 and TRBJ2-6; D perhaps matches TRBD1 (5 bases). Germline-derived CDR1 and CDR2 are KGHSH and LQKENI. Between the trimmed V and J ends, which lost 0 bases and 1 base, there was a span of 10 bases. The CDR3 has 17 residues.

The chain employs TRBV12-3 or TRBV12-4 and TRBJ1-3, with a possible D match to TRBD1 (5 bases). The CDR3 runs to 17 residues. The V end lost 8 bases, the J end lost 0 bases, and 20 bases lay between the germline ends. This chain's CDR3 is CASCPFVQGLSGNTIYF. The CDR3 nucleotides read TGTGCCAGCTGCCCCTTTGTGCAGGGCCTCTCTGGAAACACCATATATTTT.

The chain is built from TRBV5-5 and TRBJ1-1; tentative D call: TRBD1 (5 bases). Trimming removed 4 bases from V and 3 bases from J, with 10 bases in between. Germline V gene sequence: CDR1 SGHKS, CDR2 YYEKEE (reference sequence). This CDR3 is 13 amino acids long. The CDR3: CASSRGPDTEAFF. CDR3 DNA sequence: TGTGCCAGCAGCAGGGGACCGGACACTGAAGCTTTCTTT.

This clonotype was recorded a few times. This rearrangement joins TRBV15 to TRBJ2-3; D is possibly TRBD2 (6 bases). CDR1 and CDR2 (germline): LNHNV, YYDKDF (reference sequence). The ends were cut back, 1 base at V and 5 bases at J, with 10 bases in the middle. This CDR3 region has 14 residues. In nucleotides, the CDR3 is TGTGCCACCAGCAGAGTAGTCGGGGGAGATACGCAGTATTTT. Translation gives CATSRVVGGDTQYF.

This clonotype was counted between two and nine times. This chain joins TRBV12-3 or TRBV12-4 and TRBJ2-1; D remains ambiguous. Trimming cost V 4 bases and J 16 bases, with 14 bases left between them. The CDR3 spans 11 residues. The CDR3 protein is CASSYGPDSFF. The DNA for the CDR3 is TGTGCCAGCAGTTATGGACCCGACTCTTTCTTC.

This chain uses TRBV15 with TRBJ1-2; D unclear. The V gene's germline CDR1 is LNHNV and CDR2 YYDKDF (reference sequence). V lost 0 bases, J lost 7 bases, and 15 bases lay in between. This CDR3 is built from 15 residues. CDR3 DNA sequence: TGTGCCACCAGCAGAGATCTCCCCAACGGGGTTGGCTACACCTTC. It translates to CATSRDLPNGVGYTF.

This clonotype was seen repeatedly, ten times or more. This sequence joins TRBV12-5 and TRBJ1-5; D is perhaps TRBD1 (6 bases). The ends were cut back, 5 bases at V and 4 bases at J, with 9 bases in the middle. The germline V gene has CDR1 LGHNT and CDR2 FRNRAP. This CDR3 is 13 amino acids long. As DNA, the CDR3 is TGTGCTAGTGGTACAGGGTTTAATCAGCCCCAGCATTTT. Protein sequence: CASGTGFNQPQHF.

V is TRBV4-1 and J is TRBJ2-1; 8 bases match TRBD1. In germline, CDR1 is MGHRA, CDR2 YSYEKL. The trim removed 2 bases at V and 7 bases at J, leaving 7 bases unmatched. The length of the CDR3 is 15 residues. The CDR3, as DNA: TGCGCCAGCAGCCAACAGGGGGCGATTACAAATGAGCAGTTCTTC. Amino acid sequence: CASSQQGAITNEQFF.

In this sample, this clonotype turned up many times. The chain is built from TRBV24-1 and TRBJ2-1; 9 bases agree with TRBD2. This CDR3 region has 15 residues. Losses at the gene ends were 2 bases for V and 12 bases for J; bases not matched to a gene: 10. In germline, CDR1 is KGHDR, CDR2 SFDVKD. As DNA, the CDR3 is TGTGCCACCAGTGATTATAGCGGGAGTTTTTTCGGGCAGTTCTTC. Translation gives CATSDYSGSFFGQFF.

The V call is TRBV12-3 or TRBV12-4, the J call TRBJ2-5, with a weak D call TRBD1 (6 bases). Trimming removed 6 bases from V and 5 bases from J, with 10 bases in between. This CDR3 region has 12 residues. The CDR3 coding sequence is TGTGCCAGCAGGCAGGACAGTGAGACCCAGTACTTC. Translation gives CASRQDSETQYF.

In nucleotides, the CDR3 is TGCGCCAGCAGCCACCCCTTGCCCTTAGCGGGAGGACTGACTACGCAGTATTTT. Its protein product is CASSHPLPLAGGLTTQYF. The V call is TRBV4-1, the J call TRBJ2-3, with 10 positions matching TRBD2. J lost 8 bases, V lost 3 bases, and 17 bases had no gene match. The germline gives CDR1 MGHRA, CDR2 YSYEKL. The length of the CDR3 is 18 residues.

The table lists this clonotype with many counts. The chain is built from TRBV7-9 and TRBJ2-3, with 8 bases matching TRBD2. V shed 3 bases, J shed 3 bases, and the junction held 11 bases outside the gene matches. CDR3 length: 17 amino acids. Germline-derived CDR1 and CDR2 are SEHNR and FQNEAQ (reference sequence). This chain's CDR3 is CASSFGRAGDRTDTQYF. CDR3 coding DNA: TGTGCCAGCAGCTTTGGTCGAGCGGGAGATCGGACAGATACGCAGTATTTT.

V gene TRBV29-1 combines with J gene TRBJ2-6; 8 bases map to TRBD1. The junction had 7 bases not matched to a gene; V was cut back by 3 bases and J by 0 bases. Per germline, CDR1 SQVTM and CDR2 ANQGSEA. The CDR3 extends over 17 amino acids. The CDR3 protein is CSVEWTGIFSGANVLTF. For the CDR3, the DNA is TGCAGCGTTGAGTGGACAGGGATTTTCTCTGGGGCCAACGTCCTGACTTTC.

This clonotype turned up a few times. V gene TRBV7-9 combines with J gene TRBJ1-4, with D uncertain. Looked up from germline, CDR1 is SEHNR and CDR2 is FQNEAQ (reference sequence). The CDR3 extends over 16 amino acids. Trimming removed 5 bases at V and 0 bases at J, with 13 bases between. The CDR3 here is CASSPERVPTNEKLFF. The DNA of the CDR3 is TGTGCCAGCAGCCCCGAGCGGGTCCCAACTAATGAAAAACTGTTTTTT.

The V gene is TRBV5-1, the J gene TRBJ2-7; D remains unclear. Germline-derived CDR1 and CDR2 are SGHRS and YFSETQ. The CDR3 has 13 amino acids. Trimming left V 0 bases short and J 5 bases short, with 9 bases between. The CDR3 region has the DNA TGCGCCAGCAGCTTGGAGATGTGGAACGAGCAGTACTTC. Residues: CASSLEMWNEQYF. Supplemented by reference TRBV5-1 and TRBJ2-7, the full variable domain reads KAGVTQTPRYLIKTRGQQVTLSCSPISGHRSVSWYQQTPGQGLQFLFEYFSETQRNKGNFPGRFSGRQFSNSRSEMNVSTLELGDSALYLCASSLEMWNEQYFGPGTRLTVT.

This clonotype came up a few times. In nucleotides, the CDR3 is TGTGCCAGCTCACCACCGGGGAAAGGATCCTACGAGCAGTACTTC. This encodes CASSPPGKGSYEQYF. The V call is TRBV18, the J call TRBJ2-7; D gene uncertain. The CDR3 is 15 residues long. Trimming shortened V by 0 bases and J by 1 base, and 10 bases separated the two germline ends. CDR1 is KGHSH and CDR2 is LQKENI in the germline V gene.

The rearrangement links TRBV2 to TRBJ2-1; D may correspond to TRBD1 or TRBD2 (5 bases each). Trimming removed 7 bases at V and 7 bases at J, with 17 bases between. The germline CDR1 and CDR2 sequences are SNHLY and FYNNEI. CDR3 length: 14 amino acids. This chain's CDR3 is CASTGTDISNEQFF. The DNA of the CDR3 is TGTGCCAGCACGGGGACCGACATATCGAATGAGCAGTTCTTC.